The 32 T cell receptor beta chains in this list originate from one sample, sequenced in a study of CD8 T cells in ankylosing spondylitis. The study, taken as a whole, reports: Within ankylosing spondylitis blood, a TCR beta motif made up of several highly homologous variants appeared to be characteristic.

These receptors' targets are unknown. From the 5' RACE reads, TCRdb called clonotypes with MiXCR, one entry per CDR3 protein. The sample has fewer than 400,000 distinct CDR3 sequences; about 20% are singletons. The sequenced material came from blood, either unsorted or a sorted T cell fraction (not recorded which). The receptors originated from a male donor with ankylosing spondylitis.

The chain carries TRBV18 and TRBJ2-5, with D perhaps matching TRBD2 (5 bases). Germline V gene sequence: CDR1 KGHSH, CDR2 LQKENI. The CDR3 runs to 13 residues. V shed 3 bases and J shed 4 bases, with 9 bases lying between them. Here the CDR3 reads CASSPFAGETQYF. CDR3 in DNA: TGTGCCAGCTCACCCTTCGCGGGAGAGACCCAGTACTTC.

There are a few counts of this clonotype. The CDR3 region has the DNA TGTGCCAGCAGCTTAAGAGGGGGGCAGGCTAATGAAAAACTGTTTTTT. Protein sequence: CASSLRGGQANEKLFF. The chain is built from TRBV7-9 and TRBJ1-4, with a possible D match to TRBD1 (6 bases). Germline V gives CDR1 SEHNR, CDR2 FQNEAQ (reference sequence). V shed 2 bases and J shed 3 bases, with 13 bases lying between them. CDR3 length: 16 residues.

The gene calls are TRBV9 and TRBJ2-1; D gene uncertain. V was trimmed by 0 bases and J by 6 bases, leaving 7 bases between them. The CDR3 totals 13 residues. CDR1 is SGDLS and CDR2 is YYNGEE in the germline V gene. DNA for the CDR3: TGTGCCAGCAGCGTAGTGGGGTTCAATGAGCAGTTCTTC. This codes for CASSVVGFNEQFF.

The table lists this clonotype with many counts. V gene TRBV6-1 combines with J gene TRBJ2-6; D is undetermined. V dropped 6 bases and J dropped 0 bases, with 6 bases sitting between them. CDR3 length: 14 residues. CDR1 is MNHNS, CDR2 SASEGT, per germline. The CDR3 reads CASRIGSGANVLTF. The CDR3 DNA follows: TGTGCCAGCAGGATCGGCTCTGGGGCCAACGTCCTGACTTTC.

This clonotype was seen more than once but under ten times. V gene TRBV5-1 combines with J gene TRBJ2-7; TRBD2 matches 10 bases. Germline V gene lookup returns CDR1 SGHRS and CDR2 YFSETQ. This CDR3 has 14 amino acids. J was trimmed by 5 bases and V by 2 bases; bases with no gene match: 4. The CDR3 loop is CASSLAGGPHEQYF. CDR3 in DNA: TGCGCCAGCAGCTTAGCGGGAGGGCCCCACGAGCAGTACTTC.

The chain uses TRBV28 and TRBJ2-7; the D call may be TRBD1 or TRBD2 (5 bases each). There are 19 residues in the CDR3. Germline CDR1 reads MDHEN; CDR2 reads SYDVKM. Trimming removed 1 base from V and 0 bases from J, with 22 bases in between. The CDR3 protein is CASSLSAPRGRRHSYEQYF. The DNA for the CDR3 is TGTGCCAGCAGTTTATCGGCTCCCCGGGGCAGACGGCACTCCTACGAGCAGTACTTC.

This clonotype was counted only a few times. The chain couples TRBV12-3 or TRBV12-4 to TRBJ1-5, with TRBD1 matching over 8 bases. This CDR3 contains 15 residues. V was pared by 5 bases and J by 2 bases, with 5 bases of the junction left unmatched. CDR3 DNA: TGTGCCAGCAGTGTCGACAGGGGTGGCAATCAGCCCCAGCATTTT. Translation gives CASSVDRGGNQPQHF.

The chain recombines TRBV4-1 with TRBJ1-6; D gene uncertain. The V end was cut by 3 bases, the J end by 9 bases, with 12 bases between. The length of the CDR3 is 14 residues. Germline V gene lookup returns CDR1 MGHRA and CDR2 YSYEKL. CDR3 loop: CASSHSGLFSPLHF. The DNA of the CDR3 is TGCGCCAGCAGCCACTCCGGGCTTTTTTCACCCCTCCACTTT.

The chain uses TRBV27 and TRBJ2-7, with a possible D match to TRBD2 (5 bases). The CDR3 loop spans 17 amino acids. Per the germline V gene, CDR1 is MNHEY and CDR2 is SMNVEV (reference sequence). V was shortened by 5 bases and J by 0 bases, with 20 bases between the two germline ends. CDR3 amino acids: CASSRVLEGRSSYEQYF. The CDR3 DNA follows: TGTGCCAGCAGTAGGGTACTTGAGGGTAGGAGCTCCTACGAGCAGTACTTC.

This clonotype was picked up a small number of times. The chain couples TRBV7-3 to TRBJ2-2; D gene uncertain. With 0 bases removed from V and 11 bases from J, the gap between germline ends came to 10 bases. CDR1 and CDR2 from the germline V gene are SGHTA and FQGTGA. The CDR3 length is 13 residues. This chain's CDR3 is CASSLTIQAELFF. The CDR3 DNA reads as TGTGCCAGCAGCTTAACGATCCAGGCCGAGCTGTTTTTT.

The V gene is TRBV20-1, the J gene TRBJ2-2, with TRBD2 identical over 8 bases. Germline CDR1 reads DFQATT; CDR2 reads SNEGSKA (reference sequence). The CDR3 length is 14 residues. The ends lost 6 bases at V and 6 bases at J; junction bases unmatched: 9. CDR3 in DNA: TGCAGTGCATCTGGGGGACTAGTAGCCGGGGAGCTGTTTTTT. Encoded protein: CSASGGLVAGELFF.

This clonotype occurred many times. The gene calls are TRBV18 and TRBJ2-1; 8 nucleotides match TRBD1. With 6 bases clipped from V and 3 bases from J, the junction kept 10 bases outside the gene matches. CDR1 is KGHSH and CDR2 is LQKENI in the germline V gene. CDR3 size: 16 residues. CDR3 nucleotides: TGTGCCAGCTCTCCTCCGTCAGGACAGGGCTACAATGAGCAGTTCTTC. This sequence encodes CASSPPSGQGYNEQFF.

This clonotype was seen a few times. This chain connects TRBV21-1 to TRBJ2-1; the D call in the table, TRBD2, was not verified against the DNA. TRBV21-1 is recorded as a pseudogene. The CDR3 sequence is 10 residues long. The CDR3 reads CASSDCSLYF. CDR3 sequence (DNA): TGTGCCAGCAGCGACTGCTCCCTTTACTTC.

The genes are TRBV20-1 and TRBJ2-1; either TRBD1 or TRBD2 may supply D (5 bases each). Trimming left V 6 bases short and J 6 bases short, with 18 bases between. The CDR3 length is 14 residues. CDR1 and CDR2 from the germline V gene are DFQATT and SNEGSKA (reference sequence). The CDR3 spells CSAPRLWGINEQFF. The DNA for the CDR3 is TGCAGTGCCCCTAGGTTGTGGGGGATCAATGAGCAGTTCTTC.

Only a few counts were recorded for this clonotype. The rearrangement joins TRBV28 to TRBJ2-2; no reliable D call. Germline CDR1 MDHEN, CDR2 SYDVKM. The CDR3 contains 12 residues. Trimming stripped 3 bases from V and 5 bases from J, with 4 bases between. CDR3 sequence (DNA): TGTGCCAGCAGTTTCTTGACCGGGGAGCTGTTTTTT. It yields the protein CASSFLTGELFF.

CDR3 bases: TGTGCCAGCAGCTACGACAGGGGGACTACCTTTAACTATGGCTACACCTTC. Translated: CASSYDRGTTFNYGYTF. This sequence joins TRBV12-3 or TRBV12-4 and TRBJ1-2; 9 bases are a match to TRBD1. V shed 6 bases and J 1 base; nucleotides not matched to a gene: 12. The CDR3 runs to 17 residues.

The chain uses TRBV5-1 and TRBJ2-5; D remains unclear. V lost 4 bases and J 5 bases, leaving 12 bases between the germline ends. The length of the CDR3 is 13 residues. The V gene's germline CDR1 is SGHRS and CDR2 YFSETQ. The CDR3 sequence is CASSLEPIETQYF. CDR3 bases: TGCGCCAGCAGCCTTGAACCGATTGAGACCCAGTACTTC.

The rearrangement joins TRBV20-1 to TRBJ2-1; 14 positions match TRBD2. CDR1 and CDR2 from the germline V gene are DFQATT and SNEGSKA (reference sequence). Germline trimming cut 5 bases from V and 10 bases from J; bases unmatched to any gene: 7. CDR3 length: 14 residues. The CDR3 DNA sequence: TGCAGTGCTGTAGGGACTAGCGGGAGCCACGAGCAGTTCTTC. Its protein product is CSAVGTSGSHEQFF.

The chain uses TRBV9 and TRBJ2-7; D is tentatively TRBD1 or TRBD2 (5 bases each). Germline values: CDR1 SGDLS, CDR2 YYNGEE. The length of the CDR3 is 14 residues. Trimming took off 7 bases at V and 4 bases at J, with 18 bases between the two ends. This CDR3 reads CASSTGTVDYEQYF. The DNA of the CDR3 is TGTGCCAGCTCAACCGGGACGGTGGATTACGAGCAGTACTTC.

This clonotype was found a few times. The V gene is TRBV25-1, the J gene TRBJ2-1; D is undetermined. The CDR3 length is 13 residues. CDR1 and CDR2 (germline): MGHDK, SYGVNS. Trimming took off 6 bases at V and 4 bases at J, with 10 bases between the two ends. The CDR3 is CASSLLEYNEQFF. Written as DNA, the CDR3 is TGTGCCAGCAGCCTTCTAGAGTACAATGAGCAGTTCTTC.

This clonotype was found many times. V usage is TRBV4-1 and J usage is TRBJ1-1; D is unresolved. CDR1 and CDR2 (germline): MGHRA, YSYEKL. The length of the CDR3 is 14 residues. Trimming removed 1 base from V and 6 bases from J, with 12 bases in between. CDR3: CASSQVPGYPEAFF. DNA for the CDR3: TGCGCCAGCAGCCAAGTCCCAGGCTACCCTGAAGCTTTCTTT.

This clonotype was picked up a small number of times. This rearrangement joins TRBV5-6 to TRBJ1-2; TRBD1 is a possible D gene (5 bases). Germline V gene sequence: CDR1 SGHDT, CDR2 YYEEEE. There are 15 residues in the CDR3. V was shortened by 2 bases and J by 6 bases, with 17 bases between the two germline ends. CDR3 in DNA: TGTGCCAGCAGCTTCGTCTTATGGGGCGCGAATGGCTACACCTTC. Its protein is CASSFVLWGANGYTF.

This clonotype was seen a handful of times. This CDR3 is CASSHGLAGDTGELFF. In DNA form, the CDR3 reads TGCGCCAGCAGCCACGGACTAGCGGGAGACACCGGGGAGCTGTTTTTT. The chain links TRBV4-1 to TRBJ2-2, with 13 positions matching TRBD2. Germline CDR1 MGHRA, CDR2 YSYEKL. The CDR3 covers 16 residues. The V gene end was trimmed by 3 bases and the J gene end by 3 bases; junction bases not matched to a gene: 1.

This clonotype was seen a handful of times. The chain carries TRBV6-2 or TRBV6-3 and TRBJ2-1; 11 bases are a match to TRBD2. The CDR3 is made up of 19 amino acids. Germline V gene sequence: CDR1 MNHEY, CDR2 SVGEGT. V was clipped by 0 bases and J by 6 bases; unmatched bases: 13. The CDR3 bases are TGTGCCAGCAGTTACTCCCGACTAGCGGGAAGTGGGGAACGCAATGAGCAGTTCTTC. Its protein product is CASSYSRLAGSGERNEQFF.

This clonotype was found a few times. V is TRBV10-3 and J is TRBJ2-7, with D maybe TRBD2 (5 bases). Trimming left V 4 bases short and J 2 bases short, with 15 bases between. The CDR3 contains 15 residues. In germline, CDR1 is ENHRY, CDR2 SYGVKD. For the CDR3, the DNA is TGTGCCATCAGTGTCGGACTCCTGGGCCCCTACGAGCAGTACTTC. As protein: CAISVGLLGPYEQYF.

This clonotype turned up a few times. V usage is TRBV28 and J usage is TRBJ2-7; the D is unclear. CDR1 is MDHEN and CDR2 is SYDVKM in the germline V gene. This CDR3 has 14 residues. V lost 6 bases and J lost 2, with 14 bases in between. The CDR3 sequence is CASRDPGRAYEQYF. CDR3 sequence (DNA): TGTGCCAGCAGAGACCCAGGTAGGGCCTACGAGCAGTACTTC.

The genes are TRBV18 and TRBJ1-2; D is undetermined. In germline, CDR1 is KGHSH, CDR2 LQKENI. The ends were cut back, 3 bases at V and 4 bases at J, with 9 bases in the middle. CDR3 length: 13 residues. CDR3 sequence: CASSPDQVYGYTF. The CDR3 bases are TGTGCCAGCTCACCGGACCAAGTCTATGGCTACACCTTC. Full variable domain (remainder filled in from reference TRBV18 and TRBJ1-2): NAGVMQNPRHLVRRRGQEARLRCSPMKGHSHVYWYRQLPEEGLKFMVYLQKENIIDESGMPKERFSAEFPKEGPSILRIQQVVRGDSAAYFCASSPDQVYGYTFGSGTRLTVV.

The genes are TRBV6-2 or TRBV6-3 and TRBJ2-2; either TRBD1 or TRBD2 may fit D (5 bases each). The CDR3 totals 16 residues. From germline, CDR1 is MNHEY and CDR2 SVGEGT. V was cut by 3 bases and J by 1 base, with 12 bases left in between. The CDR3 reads CASSYQGRQNTGELFF. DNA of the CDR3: TGTGCCAGCAGTTATCAGGGACGGCAGAACACCGGGGAGCTGTTTTTT.

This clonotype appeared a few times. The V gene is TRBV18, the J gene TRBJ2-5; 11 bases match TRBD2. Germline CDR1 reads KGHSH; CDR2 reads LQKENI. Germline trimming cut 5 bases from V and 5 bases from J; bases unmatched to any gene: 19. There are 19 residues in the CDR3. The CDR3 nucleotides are TGTGCCAGCTCATCCACTCCCGGGACTAGCGGCGACACCGGGGAGACCCAGTACTTC. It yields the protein CASSSTPGTSGDTGETQYF.

This CDR3 is CASSKGPLQGTEAFF. The CDR3 DNA sequence: TGCGCCAGCAGCAAAGGACCCCTCCAGGGCACTGAAGCTTTCTTT. The chain employs TRBV5-1 and TRBJ1-1; tentative D call: TRBD1 (5 bases). V lost 4 bases, J lost 4 bases, and 17 bases lay in between. Germline CDR1 and CDR2: SGHRS and YFSETQ. The CDR3 runs 15 residues.

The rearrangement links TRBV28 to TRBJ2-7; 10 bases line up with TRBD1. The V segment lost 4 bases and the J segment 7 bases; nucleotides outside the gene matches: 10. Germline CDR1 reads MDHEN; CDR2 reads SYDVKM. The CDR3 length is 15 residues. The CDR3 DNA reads TGTGCCAGCAGTTCAAGACAGGGGGCTATACAGGAGCAGTACTTC. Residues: CASSSRQGAIQEQYF.

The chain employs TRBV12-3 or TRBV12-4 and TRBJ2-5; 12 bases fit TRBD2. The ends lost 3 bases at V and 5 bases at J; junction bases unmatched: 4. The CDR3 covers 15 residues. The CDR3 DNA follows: TGTGCCAGCAGTTTCGGGACTAGCGGGTGGGAGACCCAGTACTTC. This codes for CASSFGTSGWETQYF.